This T cell receptor (beta chain) appears in the sequencing data of a study of T cell responses to AZD1222 COVID-19 vaccine. Per the germline V gene, CDR1 is LNHDA and CDR2 is SQIVND (reference sequence). The CDR3 runs to 14 residues. Deletions cut 7 bases from V and 5 bases from J, with 17 bases between. Whole-study results and caveats: Most donors were white British, females outnumbered males, and clonal diversity was possibly underestimated. Spike-spanning, vaccine-associated CD4 TCRs were dominant at 160-218 and 743-854. Reports indicate that nearly half of spike-specific TCRs are directed at unmutated variant regions.

Turning to this clone: The antigen is not known.

Generated by immunoSEQ multiplex PCR, the TCRdb table keeps only in-frame clones and is missing some. The sample yields some 120,000 clones, around 90% seen once. The rearrangement links TRBV19 to TRBJ1-2; D might be TRBD1 (5 bases). Material: peripheral blood, obtained on day 0 of AZD1222 vaccination. The receptor comes from an adult in good health. CDR3 coding DNA: TGTGCCAGTACCCTAATTCGGGGGGAGTATGGCTACACCTTC. Residues: CASTLIRGEYGYTF.